Below, 24 T cell receptor beta chains from the same sample are listed, as sequenced in a study of blood T cell repertoires in COVID-19. This table comes from immunoSEQ multiplex PCR, and its TCRdb copy is limited to in-frame clones, with some not included. The sample yields some 45,000 clones, about four fifths seen once. Sequencing was done on a sample of peripheral blood. The receptors were sampled from a woman in her sixties or seventies with acute or convalescent COVID-19.

The chain carries TRBV4-3 and TRBJ2-7, with 8 bases fitting TRBD1. CDR3 length: 15 residues. Germline V gene sequence: CDR1 LGHNA, CDR2 YSLEER. V gave up 4 bases and J gave up 4 bases; unmatched junction bases: 9. The CDR3 loop is CASSLQAGGRYEQYF. In DNA form, the CDR3 reads TGCGCCAGCAGCCTACAAGCAGGGGGCAGGTACGAGCAGTACTTC.

This clone qualifies as medium-sized (0.01 to 0.1%). The V gene is TRBV30, the J gene TRBJ1-4; maybe TRBD1 (5 bases). Germline V gives CDR1 GTSNPN, CDR2 SVGIG (reference sequence). The V and J ends lost 2 bases and 7 bases respectively, with 14 bases between them. CDR3 length: 14 residues. The CDR3 loop is CAWSRSLRVEKLFF. DNA of the CDR3: TGTGCCTGGAGTCGTAGCCTCAGGGTTGAAAAACTGTTTTTT. The full variable domain, in which reference TRBV30 and TRBJ1-4 provide the parts outside the CDR3, is SQTIHQWPATLVQPVGSPLSLECTVEGTSNPNLYWYRQAAGRGLQLLFYSVGIGQISSEVPQNLSASRPQDRQFILSSKKLLLSDSGFYLCAWSRSLRVEKLFFGSGTQLSVL.

The chain joins TRBV19 to TRBJ2-7; 7 nucleotides line up with TRBD1. Trimming cost V 3 bases and J 3 bases; bases outside gene matches: 2. There are 13 residues in the CDR3. Germline V CDR1 and CDR2: LNHDA, SQIVND (reference sequence). The CDR3 protein is CASSMGQIYEQYF. DNA for the CDR3: TGTGCCAGTAGTATGGGACAGATCTACGAGCAGTACTTC.

The genes are TRBV11-2 and TRBJ1-4; possible D gene TRBD1, 6 bases. The germline CDR1 and CDR2 sequences are SGHAT and FQNNGV. The CDR3 sequence is 15 residues long. The ends were cut back, 3 bases at V and 3 bases at J, with 11 bases in the middle. The CDR3: CASSLAAGANEKLFF. CDR3 in DNA: TGTGCCAGCAGCTTGGCGGCAGGGGCTAATGAAAAACTGTTTTTT.

The chain has TRBV5-8 and TRBJ2-1, with 7 bases that match TRBD1. J gave up 9 bases and V 5 bases, and 5 bases lay outside the gene matches. There are 12 residues in the CDR3. The V gene's germline CDR1 is SGHTS and CDR2 YDEGEE. The CDR3 protein is CASRRQGPEQFF. The CDR3 DNA reads as TGTGCCAGCAGGAGACAGGGACCTGAGCAGTTCTTC.

There are a few counts of this clone. The genes are TRBV6-1 and TRBJ1-2; perhaps TRBD1 as D (6 bases). V was cut by 2 bases and J by 1 base, with 11 bases left in between. Looked up from germline, CDR1 is MNHNS and CDR2 is SASEGT. This CDR3 region has 15 residues. Here the CDR3 reads CASSERGGHNYGYTF. In nucleotides, the CDR3 is TGTGCCAGCAGTGAAAGGGGGGGGCATAACTATGGCTACACCTTC.

V gene TRBV30 combines with J gene TRBJ1-2; unclear D gene. This CDR3 contains 16 residues. Germline V gene lookup returns CDR1 GTSNPN and CDR2 SVGIG (reference sequence). Between the trimmed V and J ends, which lost 0 bases and 4 bases, there was a span of 18 bases. CDR3 amino acids: CAWSVKLVSLPYGYTF. The CDR3 DNA reads as TGTGCCTGGAGTGTTAAACTGGTTAGCCTACCCTATGGCTACACCTTC. The full variable domain, completed using reference TRBV30 and TRBJ1-2, is SQTIHQWPATLVQPVGSPLSLECTVEGTSNPNLYWYRQAAGRGLQLLFYSVGIGQISSEVPQNLSASRPQDRQFILSSKKLLLSDSGFYLCAWSVKLVSLPYGYTFGSGTRLTVV.

This sequence joins TRBV7-9 and TRBJ1-4; TRBD1 might be the D (5 bases). CDR1 is SEHNR and CDR2 is FQNEAQ in the germline V gene (reference sequence). V was cut by 1 base and J by 8 bases, with 11 bases left in between. CDR3 length: 14 residues. This CDR3 is CASSLDGRQEKLFF. The CDR3 bases are TGTGCCAGCAGCTTAGACGGCCGACAGGAAAAACTGTTTTTT.

The rearrangement links TRBV7-9 to TRBJ2-3, with TRBD2 matching over 8 bases. This CDR3 has 16 amino acids. The germline V gene has CDR1 SEHNR and CDR2 FQNEAQ (reference sequence). V was clipped by 5 bases and J by 3 bases; unmatched bases: 10. The CDR3 here is CASSPPGLELTDTQYF. The CDR3 DNA is TGTGCCAGCAGCCCTCCGGGACTAGAATTGACAGATACGCAGTATTTT. Looking up the rest from reference TRBV7-9 and TRBJ2-3 gives the full variable domain: DTGVSQNPRHKITKRGQNVTFRCDPISEHNRLYWYRQTLGQGPEFLTYFQNEAQLEKSRLLSDRFSAERPKGSFSTLEIQRTEQGDSAMYLCASSPPGLELTDTQYFGPGTRLTVL.

Of note for this clone: Distinct nucleotide sequences in the sample also encode this CDR3. The V call is TRBV28, the J call TRBJ1-3; D might be TRBD1 (5 bases). Germline-derived CDR1 and CDR2 are MDHEN and SYDVKM. The CDR3 spans 14 residues. V lost 5 bases to trimming and J lost 0 bases, with 8 bases between them. In DNA, the CDR3 is TGTGCCAGCAGTACAGGCAGCTCTGGAAACACCATATATTTT. It specifies CASSTGSSGNTIYF.

This sequence joins TRBV5-1 and TRBJ2-2; TRBD2 matches 9 bases. The CDR3 has 15 amino acids. The V gene end was trimmed by 7 bases and the J gene end by 5 bases; junction bases not matched to a gene: 9. Per the germline V gene, CDR1 is SGHRS and CDR2 is YFSETQ. The CDR3 loop reads CASSERGDYTGELFF. CDR3 DNA: TGCGCCAGCTCAGAGCGGGGGGATTATACCGGGGAGCTGTTTTTT.

This clone was seen a few times. The genes are TRBV18 and TRBJ2-2; TRBD1 matches at 7 bases. Losses at the gene ends were 5 bases for V and 4 bases for J; bases not matched to a gene: 1. The CDR3 sequence is 13 residues long. Germline V CDR1 and CDR2: KGHSH, LQKENI. CDR3 in DNA: TGTGCCAGCTCATCAGGGGGCACCGGGGAGCTGTTTTTT. Protein sequence: CASSSGGTGELFF.

This clone was detected a few times. The chain uses TRBV13 and TRBJ1-4, with a tentative D call TRBD1 (5 bases). The length of the CDR3 is 14 residues. Between the trimmed V and J ends, which lost 3 bases and 10 bases, there was a span of 15 bases. Germline V gene data show CDR1 as PRHDT and CDR2 as FYEKMQ (reference sequence). CDR3 region: CASSFGTGEVKLFF. Here the CDR3 DNA reads TGTGCCAGCAGCTTCGGGACGGGAGAGGTAAAACTGTTTTTT.

The rearrangement uses TRBV5-1 and TRBJ1-1; TRBD1 aligns across 10 bases. The V and J ends lost 4 bases and 0 bases, in that order; junction bases with no gene match: 9. Germline-derived CDR1 and CDR2 are SGHRS and YFSETQ. This CDR3 comprises 17 residues. The CDR3 DNA is TGCGCCAGCAGCCGAGTGGGACAGGGGCTCGTGAACACTGAAGCTTTCTTT. Residues: CASSRVGQGLVNTEAFF.

Only a few counts were recorded for this clone. The chain combines TRBV27 with TRBJ2-1, with TRBD1 identical over 8 bases. The CDR3 runs 15 residues. V gave up 5 bases and J gave up 9 bases; unmatched junction bases: 12. Germline CDR1 and CDR2: MNHEY and SMNVEV (reference sequence). This CDR3 is CASSPRQGKKGEQFF. The CDR3 DNA sequence: TGTGCCAGCAGTCCCCGACAGGGGAAGAAGGGTGAGCAGTTCTTC.

The J gene is TRBJ1-1, the V gene TRBV6-5; D gene unclear. Germline CDR1 reads MNHEY; CDR2 reads SVGAGI. V was trimmed by 8 bases and J by 4 bases, leaving 11 bases between them. The length of the CDR3 is 12 residues. The CDR3 loop is CASLSWSTEAFF. The CDR3 DNA sequence: TGTGCCAGCCTCAGCTGGAGCACTGAAGCTTTCTTT.

V and J are TRBV24-1 and TRBJ2-2, with a tentative D call TRBD2 (6 bases). There are 13 residues in the CDR3. The germline V and J ends were trimmed by 9 bases and 7 bases, with 14 bases remaining between them. The germline V gene has CDR1 KGHDR and CDR2 SFDVKD. CDR3 sequence reads: CATAPGRSGELFF. The CDR3 DNA sequence: TGTGCCACCGCACCTGGGAGGAGCGGGGAGCTGTTTTTT.

V and J are TRBV7-9 and TRBJ2-6; no clear D. V lost 5 bases to trimming and J lost 0 bases, with 8 bases between them. Germline V gene lookup returns CDR1 SEHNR and CDR2 FQNEAQ (reference sequence). The CDR3 runs 15 residues. CDR3 loop: CASSRVASGANVLTF. CDR3 nucleotides: TGTGCCAGCAGCCGGGTCGCCTCTGGGGCCAACGTCCTGACTTTC.

V gene TRBV6-1 combines with J gene TRBJ1-4, with D tentatively TRBD1 (5 bases). The CDR3 runs to 14 residues. Germline CDR1 MNHNS, CDR2 SASEGT. The V end was cut by 3 bases, the J end by 4 bases, with 9 bases between. CDR3 nucleotide sequence: TGTGCCAGCAGTGAGGGACTGAGTAATGAAAAACTGTTTTTT. The encoded protein is CASSEGLSNEKLFF.

In its sample, this clone was seen once. The chain links TRBV7-2 to TRBJ2-3, with TRBD2 matching 8 bases. This CDR3 region has 15 residues. Germline trimming cut 3 bases from V and 4 bases from J; bases unmatched to any gene: 6. The germline gives CDR1 SGHTA, CDR2 FQGNSA. The CDR3 is CASSFLAGGPDTQYF. DNA for the CDR3: TGTGCCAGCAGCTTTCTTGCGGGGGGCCCAGATACGCAGTATTTT. The whole variable domain, filled in from reference TRBV7-2 and TRBJ2-3, reads GAGVSQSPSNKVTEKGKDVELRCDPISGHTALYWYRQSLGQGLEFLIYFQGNSAPDKSGLPSDRFSAERTGGSVSTLTIQRTQQEDSAVYLCASSFLAGGPDTQYFGPGTRLTVL.

The chain joins TRBV27 to TRBJ2-6; D might be TRBD1 (5 bases). From germline, CDR1 is MNHEY and CDR2 SMNVEV (reference sequence). V lost 4 bases to trimming and J lost 4 bases, with 5 bases between them. The CDR3 is 13 amino acids. CDR3 amino acids: CASSWGGANVLTF. CDR3 nucleotide sequence: TGTGCCAGCAGTTGGGGCGGGGCCAACGTCCTGACTTTC.

In this sample, this clone turned up once. The chain uses TRBV5-1 and TRBJ2-6, with TRBD1 as a possible D gene (6 bases). The V and J ends lost 4 bases and 0 bases respectively, with 11 bases between them. The CDR3 runs 16 residues. Germline CDR1 is SGHRS and CDR2 is YFSETQ. CDR3 loop: CASSQDSISGANVLTF. The DNA of the CDR3 is TGCGCCAGCAGCCAGGACAGTATCTCTGGGGCCAACGTCCTGACTTTC.

About this clone: The junction and the germline gene differ at one end; a read error may be behind it. This rearrangement joins TRBV7-7 to TRBJ1-1, with D hard to call. CDR3 length equals 13 residues. CDR1 and CDR2 (germline): SSHAT, FNYEAQ (reference sequence). The CDR3: CASSLKDGLEAFF. In DNA, the CDR3 is TGTGCTAGCAGCTTAAAGGACGGACTTGAAGCTTTCTTT.

This chain uses TRBV9 with TRBJ1-6, with 8 bases fitting TRBD1. This CDR3 contains 17 residues. Per the germline V gene, CDR1 is SGDLS and CDR2 is YYNGEE. Trimming cost V 1 base and J 4 bases; bases outside gene matches: 7. The DNA for the CDR3 is TGTGCCAGCAGCGTATCGCCGCAGGGGGCGTATAATTCACCCCTCCACTTT. This encodes CASSVSPQGAYNSPLHF.